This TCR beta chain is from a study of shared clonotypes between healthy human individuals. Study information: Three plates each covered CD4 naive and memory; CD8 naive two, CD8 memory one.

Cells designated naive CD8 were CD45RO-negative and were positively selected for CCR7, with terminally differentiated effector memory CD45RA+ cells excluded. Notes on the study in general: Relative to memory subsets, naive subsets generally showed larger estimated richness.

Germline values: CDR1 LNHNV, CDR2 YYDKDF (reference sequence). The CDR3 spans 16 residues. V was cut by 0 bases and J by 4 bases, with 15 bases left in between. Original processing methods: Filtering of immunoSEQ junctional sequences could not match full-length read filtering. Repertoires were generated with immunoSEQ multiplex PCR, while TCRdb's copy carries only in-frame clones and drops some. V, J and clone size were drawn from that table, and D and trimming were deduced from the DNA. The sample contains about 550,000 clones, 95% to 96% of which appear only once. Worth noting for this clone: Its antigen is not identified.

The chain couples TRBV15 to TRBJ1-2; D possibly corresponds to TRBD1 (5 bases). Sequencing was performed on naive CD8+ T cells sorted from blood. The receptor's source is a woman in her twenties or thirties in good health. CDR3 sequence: CATSRDSETALYGYTF. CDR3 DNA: TGTGCCACCAGCAGAGATAGTGAGACAGCCCTCTATGGCTACACCTTC.